The TCR beta chain under discussion was sequenced for a study of T cells in Graves' hyperthyroidism and ophthalmopathy. From RNA transcripts, TCR beta CDR3 regions were amplified. An initial round of RT-PCR targeting the TCR CDR3 relied on the HTBI primer set. One entry per CDR3 protein, called by TCRdb with MiXCR from the multiplex PCR reads. The sample records about 570,000 distinct CDR3 sequences, 46% being singletons. The V gene end was trimmed by 4 bases and the J gene end by 3 bases; junction bases not matched to a gene: 5. This CDR3 contains 15 residues. This clonotype was picked up a small number of times. Antigen: not known. A patient was excluded if there was uncontrolled infection, other autoimmune disease, pregnancy or lactation. Study outcomes and limitations: Researchers found most expanded thyroid clonotypes above 0.001 in blood as well.

The source is an adult woman with Graves' disease, either hyperthyroidism or ophthalmopathy (not recorded which). The chain joins TRBV12-3 or TRBV12-4 to TRBJ1-5, with 8 nucleotides matching TRBD1. The material sequenced was peripheral blood or thyroid tissue (not recorded which). This chain's CDR3 is CASSWPGQVNQPQHF. DNA of the CDR3: TGTGCCAGCAGTTGGCCGGGACAGGTCAATCAGCCCCAGCATTTT.